The entry below gives a single TCR beta chain sequence along with its context. The antigen is undetermined. The sample comes from a study of OX40 agonist ivuxolimab in advanced cancers. This CDR3 contains 16 residues. With 1 base removed from V and 2 bases from J, the gap between germline ends came to 14 bases. Germline V gene lookup returns CDR1 SGHVS and CDR2 FQNEAQ. Study-level findings and limits: Averaged across samples, CD8+ T cells carried more expanded clones than CD4+ did. At 0.1-3.0 mg/kg, partial responders had clonal expansion among the lowest observed. Not determined was the antigen specificity of the expanded peripheral T cells.

Some clones are missing from TCRdb's copy, which holds only in-frame ones; the method was immunoSEQ multiplex PCR. The sample shows 55,000 to 80,000 clones, roughly 80% of them seen only once. The chain carries TRBV7-8 and TRBJ2-5; no reliable D call. The clonotype was recovered from an adult with an advanced solid tumor such as melanoma, head and neck, liver or kidney cancer. This specimen consisted of CD4+ or CD8+ T cells sorted from blood, obtained in a trial of the OX40 agonist ivuxolimab. CDR3 nucleotide sequence: TGTGCCAGCAGCTTAGTGTACGGCACCTCACAAGAGACCCAGTACTTC. Protein product: CASSLVYGTSQETQYF.